Detailed here is one T cell receptor (beta chain). What it binds is not known. The data were obtained in a study of CD8+CD57+ T cells in acquired aplastic anemia. Study information: DNA recovered from sorted CD4+ and CD8+ cells had a mean of approximately 3.2 ug. Study-wide results and limits: Roughly 28 was the count of CD8+ CDR3 sequences that patients shared with controls.

Profiling that covered TCR beta VDJ and CDR3 relied on genomic DNA as its template. TCRdb recomputed calls from the reads with MiXCR, one row per CDR3 protein. The table includes 150,000 to 200,000 distinct CDR3 sequences, 64% detected once. Looked up from germline, CDR1 is SGHAT and CDR2 is FQNNGV. The V and J ends lost 7 bases and 1 base, in that order; junction bases with no gene match: 7. The CDR3 spans 14 residues. V and J are TRBV11-2 and TRBJ2-7, with 7 bases fitting TRBD1. The sample comprised sorted CD4+, CD8+, or CD8+CD57+ T cells (not recorded which) from PBMCs. The receptor's source is a human donor with severe aplastic anemia or a healthy control (not recorded which). CDR3 amino acids: CASTGTVPSYEQYF. The DNA of the CDR3 is TGTGCCAGCACCGGGACAGTCCCATCCTACGAGCAGTACTTC.